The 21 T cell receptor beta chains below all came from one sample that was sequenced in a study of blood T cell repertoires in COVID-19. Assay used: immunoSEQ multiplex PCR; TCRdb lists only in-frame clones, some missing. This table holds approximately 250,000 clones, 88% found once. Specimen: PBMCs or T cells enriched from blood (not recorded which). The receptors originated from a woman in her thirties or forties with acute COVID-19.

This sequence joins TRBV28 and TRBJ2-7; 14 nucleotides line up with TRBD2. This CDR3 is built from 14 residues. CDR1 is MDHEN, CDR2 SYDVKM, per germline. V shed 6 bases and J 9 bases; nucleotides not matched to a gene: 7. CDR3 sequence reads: CASSQGLAGVWQYF. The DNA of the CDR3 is TGTGCCAGCAGCCAGGGACTAGCGGGAGTCTGGCAGTACTTC.

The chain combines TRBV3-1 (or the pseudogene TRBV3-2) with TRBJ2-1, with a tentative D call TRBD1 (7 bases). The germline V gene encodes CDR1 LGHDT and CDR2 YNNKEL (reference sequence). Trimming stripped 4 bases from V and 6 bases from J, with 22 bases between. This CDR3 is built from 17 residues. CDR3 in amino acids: CASSPGQRSKEGNEQFF. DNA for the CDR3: TGTGCCAGCAGCCCGGGACAGCGCTCCAAGGAGGGCAATGAGCAGTTCTTC.

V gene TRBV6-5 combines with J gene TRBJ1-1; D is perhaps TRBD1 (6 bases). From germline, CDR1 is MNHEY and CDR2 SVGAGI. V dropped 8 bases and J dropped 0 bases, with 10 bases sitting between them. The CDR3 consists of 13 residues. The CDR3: CASVRQVNTEAFF. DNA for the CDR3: TGTGCCAGCGTTAGACAGGTGAACACTGAAGCTTTCTTT.

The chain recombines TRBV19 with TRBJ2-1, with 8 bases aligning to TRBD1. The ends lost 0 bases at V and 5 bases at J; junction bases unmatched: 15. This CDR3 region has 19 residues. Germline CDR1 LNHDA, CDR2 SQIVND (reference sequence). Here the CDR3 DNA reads TGTGCCAGTAGTATAGATGTTACCACCGGGACAGGATACCACAATGAGCAGTTCTTC. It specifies CASSIDVTTGTGYHNEQFF. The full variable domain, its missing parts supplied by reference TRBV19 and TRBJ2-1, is DGGITQSPKYLFRKEGQNVTLSCEQNLNHDAMYWYRQDPGQGLRLIYYSQIVNDFQKGDIAEGYSVSREKKESFPLTVTSAQKNPTAFYLCASSIDVTTGTGYHNEQFFGPGTRLTVL.

This chain's CDR3 is CAWSMRGRTYEQYF. The CDR3 DNA reads as TGTGCCTGGAGTATGAGGGGGCGCACCTACGAGCAGTACTTC. The gene calls are TRBV30 and TRBJ2-7; 7 bases align to TRBD1. Germline V gene data show CDR1 as GTSNPN and CDR2 as SVGIG (reference sequence). The length of the CDR3 is 14 residues. Losses at the gene ends were 2 bases for V and 2 bases for J; bases not matched to a gene: 6.

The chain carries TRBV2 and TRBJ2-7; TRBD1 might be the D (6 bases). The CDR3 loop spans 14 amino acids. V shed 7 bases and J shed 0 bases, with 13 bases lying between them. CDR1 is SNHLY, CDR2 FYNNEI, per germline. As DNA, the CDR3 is TGTGCCAGCATGGGGAACAGGGACTCCTACGAGCAGTACTTC. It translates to CASMGNRDSYEQYF.

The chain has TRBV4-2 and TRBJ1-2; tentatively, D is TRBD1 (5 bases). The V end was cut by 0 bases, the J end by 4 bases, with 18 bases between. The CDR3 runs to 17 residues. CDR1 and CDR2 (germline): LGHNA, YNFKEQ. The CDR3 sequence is CASSQDWGQGQGYGYTF. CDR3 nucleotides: TGTGCCAGCAGCCAAGATTGGGGCCAGGGTCAGGGCTATGGCTACACCTTC.

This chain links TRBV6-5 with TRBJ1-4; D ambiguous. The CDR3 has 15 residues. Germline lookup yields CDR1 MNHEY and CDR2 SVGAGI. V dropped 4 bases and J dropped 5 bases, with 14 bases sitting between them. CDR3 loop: CASSWSGLGNEKLFF. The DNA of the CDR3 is TGTGCCAGCAGTTGGTCAGGCCTTGGGAATGAAAAACTGTTTTTT.

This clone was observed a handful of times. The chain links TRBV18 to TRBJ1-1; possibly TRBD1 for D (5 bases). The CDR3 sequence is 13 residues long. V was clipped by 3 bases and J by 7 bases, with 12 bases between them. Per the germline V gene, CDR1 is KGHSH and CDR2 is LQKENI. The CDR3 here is CASSPWRGREAFF. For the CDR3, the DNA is TGTGCCAGCTCACCTTGGCGGGGCCGTGAAGCTTTCTTT.

CDR3 nucleotide sequence: TGTGCCAGCTCACCGAACAGCCCTGGAAACACCATATATTTT. Protein: CASSPNSPGNTIYF. The J gene is TRBJ1-3, the V gene TRBV18; D gene ambiguous. The CDR3 length is 14 residues. Germline V gene sequence: CDR1 KGHSH, CDR2 LQKENI. V lost 3 bases, J lost 2 bases, and 8 bases lay in between.

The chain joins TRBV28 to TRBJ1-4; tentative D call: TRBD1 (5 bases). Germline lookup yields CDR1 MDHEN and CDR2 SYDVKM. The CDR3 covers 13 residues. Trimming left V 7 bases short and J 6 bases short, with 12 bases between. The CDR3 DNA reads TGTGCCAGCACCTATGGCAGGGATGAAAAACTGTTTTTT. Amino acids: CASTYGRDEKLFF.

CDR3 in amino acids: CASSPEGGDAEAFF. CDR3 in DNA: TGTGCCAGCAGCCCCGAAGGGGGCGATGCTGAAGCTTTCTTT. The chain recombines TRBV16 with TRBJ1-1; TRBD1 agrees at 7 bases. CDR3 length: 14 amino acids. J gave up 6 bases and V 4 bases, and 8 bases lay outside the gene matches. In germline, CDR1 is KGHSY, CDR2 FQNENV.

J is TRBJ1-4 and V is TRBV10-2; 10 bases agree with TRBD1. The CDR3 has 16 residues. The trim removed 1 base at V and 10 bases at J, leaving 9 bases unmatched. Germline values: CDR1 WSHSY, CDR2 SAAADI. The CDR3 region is CASSEYPGTGARKLFF. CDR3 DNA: TGCGCCAGCAGTGAGTACCCCGGGACAGGGGCGAGAAAACTGTTTTTT.

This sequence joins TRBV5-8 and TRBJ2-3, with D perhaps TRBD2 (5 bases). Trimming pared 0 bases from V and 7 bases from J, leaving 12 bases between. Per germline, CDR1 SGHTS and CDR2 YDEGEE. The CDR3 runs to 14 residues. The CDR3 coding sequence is TGTGCCAGCAGCTTGGTGGCGTACGGGAATACGCAGTATTTT. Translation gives CASSLVAYGNTQYF. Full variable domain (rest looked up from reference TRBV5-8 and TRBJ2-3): EAGVTQSPTHLIKTRGQQATLRCSPISGHTSVYWYQQALGLGLQFLLWYDEGEERNRGNFPPRFSGRQFPNYSSELNVNALELEDSALYLCASSLVAYGNTQYFGPGTRLTVL.

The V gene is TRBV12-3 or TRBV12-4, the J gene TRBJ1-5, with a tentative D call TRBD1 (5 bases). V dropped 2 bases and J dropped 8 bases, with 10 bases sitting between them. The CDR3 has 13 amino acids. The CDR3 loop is CASSLQGVEPQHF. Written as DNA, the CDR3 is TGTGCCAGCAGTTTACAAGGGGTGGAGCCCCAGCATTTT.

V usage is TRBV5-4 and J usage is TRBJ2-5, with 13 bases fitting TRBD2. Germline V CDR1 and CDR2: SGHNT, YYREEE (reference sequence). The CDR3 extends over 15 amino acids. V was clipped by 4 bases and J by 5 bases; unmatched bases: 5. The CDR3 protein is CASSPGLAGVETQYF. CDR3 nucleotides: TGTGCCAGCAGCCCCGGACTAGCGGGAGTGGAGACCCAGTACTTC. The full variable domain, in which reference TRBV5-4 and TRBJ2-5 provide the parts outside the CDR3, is ETGVTQSPTHLIKTRGQQVTLRCSSQSGHNTVSWYQQALGQGPQFIFQYYREEENGRGNFPPRFSGLQFPNYSSELNVNALELDDSALYLCASSPGLAGVETQYFGPGTRLLVL.

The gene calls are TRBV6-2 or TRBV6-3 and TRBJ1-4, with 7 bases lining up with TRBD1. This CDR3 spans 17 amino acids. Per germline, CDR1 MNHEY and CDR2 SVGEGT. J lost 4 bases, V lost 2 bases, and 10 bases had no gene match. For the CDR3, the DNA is TGTGCCAGCAGTTACAACCGCCCGGGACAGATTAATGAAAAACTGTTTTTT. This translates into CASSYNRPGQINEKLFF.

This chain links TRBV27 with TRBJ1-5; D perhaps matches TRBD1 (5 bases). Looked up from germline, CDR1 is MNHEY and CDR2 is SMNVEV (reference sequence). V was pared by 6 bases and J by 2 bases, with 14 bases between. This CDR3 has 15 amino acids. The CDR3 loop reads CASRLGGMGNQPQHF. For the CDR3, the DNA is TGTGCCAGCAGACTGGGGGGGATGGGCAATCAGCCCCAGCATTTT.

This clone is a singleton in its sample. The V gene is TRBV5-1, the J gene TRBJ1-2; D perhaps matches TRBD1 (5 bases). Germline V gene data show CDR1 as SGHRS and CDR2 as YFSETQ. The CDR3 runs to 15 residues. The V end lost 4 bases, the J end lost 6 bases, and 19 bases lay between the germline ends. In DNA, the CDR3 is TGCGCCAGCAGCGAACAAGGGGTTCCCTCCGATGGCTACACCTTC. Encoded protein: CASSEQGVPSDGYTF.

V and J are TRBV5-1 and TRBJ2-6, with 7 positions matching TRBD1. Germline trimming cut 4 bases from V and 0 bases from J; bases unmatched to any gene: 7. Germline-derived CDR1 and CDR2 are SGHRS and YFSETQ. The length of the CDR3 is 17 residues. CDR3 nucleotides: TGCGCCAGCAGCAAAACAGGGACAGCCTCTGGGGCCAACGTCCTGACTTTC. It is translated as CASSKTGTASGANVLTF.

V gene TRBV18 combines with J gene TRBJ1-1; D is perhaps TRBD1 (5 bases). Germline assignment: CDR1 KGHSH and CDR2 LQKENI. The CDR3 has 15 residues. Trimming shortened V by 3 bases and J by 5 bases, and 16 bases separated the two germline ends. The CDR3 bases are TGTGCCAGCTCACCTAGTATGACAGTGGGGACTGAAGCTTTCTTT. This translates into CASSPSMTVGTEAFF.